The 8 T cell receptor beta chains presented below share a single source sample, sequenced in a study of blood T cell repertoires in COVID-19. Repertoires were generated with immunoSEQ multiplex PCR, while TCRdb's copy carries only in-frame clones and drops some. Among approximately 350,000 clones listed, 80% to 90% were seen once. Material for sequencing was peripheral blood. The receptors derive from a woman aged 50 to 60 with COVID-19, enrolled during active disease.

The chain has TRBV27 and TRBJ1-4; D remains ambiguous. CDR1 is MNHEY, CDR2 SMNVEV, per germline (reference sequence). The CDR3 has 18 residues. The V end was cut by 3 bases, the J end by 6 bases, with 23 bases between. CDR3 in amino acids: CASSFSGEREVWDEKLFF. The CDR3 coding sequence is TGTGCCAGCAGTTTTTCCGGTGAGAGGGAGGTCTGGGATGAAAAACTGTTTTTT.

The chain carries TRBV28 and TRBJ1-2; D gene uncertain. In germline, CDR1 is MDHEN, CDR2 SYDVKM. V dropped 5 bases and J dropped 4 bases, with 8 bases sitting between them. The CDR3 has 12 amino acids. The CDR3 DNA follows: TGTGCCAGCAGTATTAAAATCTATGGCTACACCTTC. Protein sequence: CASSIKIYGYTF.

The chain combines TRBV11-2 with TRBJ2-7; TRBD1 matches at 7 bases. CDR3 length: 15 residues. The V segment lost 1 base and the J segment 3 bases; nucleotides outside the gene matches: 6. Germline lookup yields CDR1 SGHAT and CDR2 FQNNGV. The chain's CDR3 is CASSLGQGVYYEQYF. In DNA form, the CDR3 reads TGTGCCAGCAGCTTAGGGCAGGGGGTTTACTACGAGCAGTACTTC.

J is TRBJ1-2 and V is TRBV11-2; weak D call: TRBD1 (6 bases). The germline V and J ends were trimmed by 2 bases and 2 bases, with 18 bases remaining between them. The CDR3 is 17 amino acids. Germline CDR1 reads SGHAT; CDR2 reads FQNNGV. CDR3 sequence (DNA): TGTGCCAGCAGCTTACTGAGGCGGGGGGCGCACAACTATGGCTACACCTTC. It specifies CASSLLRRGAHNYGYTF.

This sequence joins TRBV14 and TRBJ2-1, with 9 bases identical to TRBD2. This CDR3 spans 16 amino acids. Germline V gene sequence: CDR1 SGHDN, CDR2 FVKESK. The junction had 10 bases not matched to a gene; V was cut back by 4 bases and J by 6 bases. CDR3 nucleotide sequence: TGTGCCAGCAGCCCCCCGCGGGGGGGCATTGGCAATGAGCAGTTCTTC. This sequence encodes CASSPPRGGIGNEQFF.

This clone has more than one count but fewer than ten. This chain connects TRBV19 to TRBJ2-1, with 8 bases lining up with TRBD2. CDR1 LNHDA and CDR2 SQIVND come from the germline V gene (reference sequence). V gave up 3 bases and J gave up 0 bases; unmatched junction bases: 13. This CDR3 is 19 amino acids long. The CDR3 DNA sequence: TGTGCCAGTAGTATTGAGCGCCTAGCGGGTCCCAGCTCCTACAATGAGCAGTTCTTC. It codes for CASSIERLAGPSSYNEQFF. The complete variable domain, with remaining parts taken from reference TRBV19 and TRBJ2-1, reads DGGITQSPKYLFRKEGQNVTLSCEQNLNHDAMYWYRQDPGQGLRLIYYSQIVNDFQKGDIAEGYSVSREKKESFPLTVTSAQKNPTAFYLCASSIERLAGPSSYNEQFFGPGTRLTVL.

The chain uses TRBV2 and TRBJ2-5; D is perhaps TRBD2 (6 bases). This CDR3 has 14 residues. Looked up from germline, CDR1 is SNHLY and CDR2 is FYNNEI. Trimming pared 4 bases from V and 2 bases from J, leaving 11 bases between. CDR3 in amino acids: CASSVRLDQETQYF. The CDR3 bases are TGTGCCAGCAGTGTACGACTAGATCAAGAGACCCAGTACTTC.

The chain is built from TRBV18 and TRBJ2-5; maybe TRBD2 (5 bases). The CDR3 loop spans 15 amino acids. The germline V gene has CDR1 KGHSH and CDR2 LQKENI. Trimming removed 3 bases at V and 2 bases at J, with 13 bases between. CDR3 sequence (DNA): TGTGCCAGCTCACCGAGGGTCCTACCGCAAGAGACCCAGTACTTC. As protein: CASSPRVLPQETQYF.